These T cell receptor beta chains were read from a single sample in a study of PD-1 blockade in classical Hodgkin lymphoma. The assay was immunoSEQ multiplex PCR, and TCRdb's table has in-frame clones only and misses some. This sample has approximately 80,000 clones, with under 90% found just once. The sample in question was peripheral blood mononuclear cells (PBMCs), obtained at baseline. All receptors come from a human donor with classical Hodgkin lymphoma. The CDR3 runs from the conserved cysteine through the conserved F or W.

len | j_gene | v_gene | CDR3aa
14 | TRBJ2-7 | TRBV7-9 | CASSTGTGVYEQYF
16 | TRBJ1-2 | TRBV6-6 | CASSYSRQGKEYGYTF
15 | TRBJ2-7 | TRBV5-1 | CASSPVGTSAYEQYF
14 | TRBJ2-1 | TRBV28 | CASSTPSAYNEQFF
12 | TRBJ1-2 | TRBV29-1 | CSVKPGANGYTF
19 | TRBJ2-7 | TRBV7-2 | CASSLALSDQGRAVNEQYF
13 | TRBJ1-1 | TRBV4-1 | CASSQVAGAEAFF
15 | TRBJ2-2 | TRBV5-4 | CASSLATGRAGELFF
17 | TRBJ1-5 | TRBV5-5 | CASSPAPGQDFNQPQHF
14 | TRBJ2-7 | TRBV27 | CASSFGPGGYEQYF
18 | TRBJ2-1 | TRBV4-1 | CASSEGLAGGGSYNEQFF
15 | TRBJ1-3 | TRBV7-9 | CASSLSETPGNTIYF
15 | TRBJ1-2 | TRBV27 | CASRPLGGPNYGYTF
13 | TRBJ1-2 | TRBV6-1 | CASSEGQGRLRPF
17 | TRBJ2-7 | TRBV14 | CASSQIGQRGSSYEQYF
13 | TRBJ2-4 | TRBV27 | CASSSTGVDIQYF
18 | TRBJ1-5 | TRBV27 | CASSLSGGLTYSNQPQHF
12 | TRBJ2-5 | TRBV5-1 | CASSPSGETQYF
13 | TRBJ1-5 | TRBV4-2 | CASSQGNEGPQHF
13 | TRBJ1-1 | TRBV29-1 | CSARQGANTEAFF
13 | TRBJ2-5 | TRBV2 | CATQDLPGETQYF
15 | TRBJ1-1 | TRBV7-9 | CASSLSLAMNTEAFF
18 | TRBJ2-3 | TRBV29-1 | CSVRAGTYGTGGTDTQYF
15 | TRBJ2-7 | TRBV5-8 | CASSPRRDVSYEQYF
16 | TRBJ1-1 | TRBV5-1 | CASSFGGQGAWAEAFF
15 | TRBJ2-1 | TRBV7-9 | CASTPSRSSYNEQFF
10 | TRBJ2-3 | TRBV20-1 | CSAMADTQYF
15 | TRBJ2-1 | TRBV7-2 | CASSLASGSQNEQFF
14 | TRBJ2-7 | TRBV6-6 | CASSYSGEVYEQYF
13 | TRBJ1-5 | TRBV27 | CASSLGASQPQHF
15 | TRBJ1-3 | TRBV6-1 | CASSIQGRSGNTIYF
14 | TRBJ2-1 | TRBV29-1 | CSVEGDLASNEQFF
18 | TRBJ2-1 | TRBV5-1 | CASKPPQGSRRGGNEQFF
15 | TRBJ1-4 | TRBV12-5 | CASGLGGQGDEKLFF
15 | TRBJ1-5 | TRBV4-3 | CASSQDPGINQPQHF
14 | TRBJ2-1 | TRBV19 | CASNTGLPYNEQFF